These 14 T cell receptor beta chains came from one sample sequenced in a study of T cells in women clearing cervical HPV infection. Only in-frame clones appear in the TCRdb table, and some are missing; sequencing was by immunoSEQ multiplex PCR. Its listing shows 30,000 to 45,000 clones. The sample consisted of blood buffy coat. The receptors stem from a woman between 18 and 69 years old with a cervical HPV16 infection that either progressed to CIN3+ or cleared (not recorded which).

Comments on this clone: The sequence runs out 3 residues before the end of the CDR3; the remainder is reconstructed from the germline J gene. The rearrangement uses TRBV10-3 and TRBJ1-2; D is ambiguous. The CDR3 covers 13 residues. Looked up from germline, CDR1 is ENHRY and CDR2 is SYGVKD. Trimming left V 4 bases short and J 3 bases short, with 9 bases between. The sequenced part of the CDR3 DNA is TGTGCCATCAGTGTCGGTCCTGACTATGGC. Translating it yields CAISVGPDYG. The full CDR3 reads CAISVGPDYGYTF.

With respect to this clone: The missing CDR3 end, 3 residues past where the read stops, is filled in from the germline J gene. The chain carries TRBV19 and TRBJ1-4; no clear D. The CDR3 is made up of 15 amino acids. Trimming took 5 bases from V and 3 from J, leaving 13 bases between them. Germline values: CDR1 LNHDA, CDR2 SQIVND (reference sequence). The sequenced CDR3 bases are TGTGCCAGTAGTGCCAACATTGGTTCTAATGAAAAA. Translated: CASSANIGSNEK. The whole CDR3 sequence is CASSANIGSNEKLFF.

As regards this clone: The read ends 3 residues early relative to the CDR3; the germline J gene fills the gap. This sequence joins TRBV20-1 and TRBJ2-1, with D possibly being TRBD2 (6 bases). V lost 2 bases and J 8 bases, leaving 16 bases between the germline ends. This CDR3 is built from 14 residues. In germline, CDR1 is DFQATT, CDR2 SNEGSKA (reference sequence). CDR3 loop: CSARNGLGGDEQFF. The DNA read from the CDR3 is TGCAGTGCTAGAAACGGTCTAGGAGGGGATGAG.

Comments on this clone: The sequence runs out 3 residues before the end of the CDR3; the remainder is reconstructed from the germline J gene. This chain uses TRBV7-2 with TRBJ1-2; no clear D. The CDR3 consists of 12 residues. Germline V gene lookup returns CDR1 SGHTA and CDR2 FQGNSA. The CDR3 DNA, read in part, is TGTGCCAGCAGCTTGTATACATCTCGA. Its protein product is CASSLYTSR. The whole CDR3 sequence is CASSLYTSRYTF.

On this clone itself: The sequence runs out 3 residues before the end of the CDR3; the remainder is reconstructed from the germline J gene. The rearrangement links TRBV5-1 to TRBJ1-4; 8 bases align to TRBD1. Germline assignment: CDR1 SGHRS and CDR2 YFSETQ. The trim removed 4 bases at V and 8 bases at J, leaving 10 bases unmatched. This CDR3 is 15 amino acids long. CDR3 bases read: TGCGCCAGCAGCCGCCAGACAGGGGAGTACGAAAAA. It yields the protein CASSRQTGEYEK. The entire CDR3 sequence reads CASSRQTGEYEKLFF.

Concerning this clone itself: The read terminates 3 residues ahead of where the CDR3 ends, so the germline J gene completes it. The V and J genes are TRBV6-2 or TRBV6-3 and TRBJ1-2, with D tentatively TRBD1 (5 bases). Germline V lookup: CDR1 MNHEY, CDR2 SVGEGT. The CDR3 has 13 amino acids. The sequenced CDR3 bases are TGTGCCAGCAGCCCCGACCGTAATAGGGGT. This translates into CASSPDRNRG. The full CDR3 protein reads CASSPDRNRGYTF.

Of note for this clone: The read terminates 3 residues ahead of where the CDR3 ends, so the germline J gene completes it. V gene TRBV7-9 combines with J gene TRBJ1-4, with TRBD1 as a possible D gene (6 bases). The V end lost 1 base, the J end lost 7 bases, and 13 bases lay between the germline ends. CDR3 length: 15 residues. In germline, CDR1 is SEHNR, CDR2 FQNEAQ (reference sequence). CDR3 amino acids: CASSLGYREGEKLFF. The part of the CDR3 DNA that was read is TGTGCCAGCAGCTTAGGTTACAGGGAAGGTGAAAAA.

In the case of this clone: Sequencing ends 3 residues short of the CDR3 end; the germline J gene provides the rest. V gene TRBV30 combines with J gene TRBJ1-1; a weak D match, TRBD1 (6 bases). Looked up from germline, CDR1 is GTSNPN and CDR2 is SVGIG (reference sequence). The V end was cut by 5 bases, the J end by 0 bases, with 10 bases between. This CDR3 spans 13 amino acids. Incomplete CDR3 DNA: TGTGCCTGGGCAGGGGTCCTGAACACTGAA. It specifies CAWAGVLNTE. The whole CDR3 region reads CAWAGVLNTEAFF.

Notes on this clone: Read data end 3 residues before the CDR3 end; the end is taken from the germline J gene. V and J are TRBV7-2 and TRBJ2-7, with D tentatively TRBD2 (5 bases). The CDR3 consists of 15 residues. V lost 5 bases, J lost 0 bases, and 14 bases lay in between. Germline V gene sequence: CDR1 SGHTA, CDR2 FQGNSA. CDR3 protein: CASSPPPGSSYEQYF. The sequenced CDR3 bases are TGTGCCAGCAGCCCACCCCCGGGGAGCTCCTACGAG. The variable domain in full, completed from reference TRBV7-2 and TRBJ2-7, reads GAGVSQSPSNKVTEKGKDVELRCDPISGHTALYWYRQSLGQGLEFLIYFQGNSAPDKSGLPSDRFSAERTGGSVSTLTIQRTQQEDSAVYLCASSPPPGSSYEQYFGPGTRLTVT.

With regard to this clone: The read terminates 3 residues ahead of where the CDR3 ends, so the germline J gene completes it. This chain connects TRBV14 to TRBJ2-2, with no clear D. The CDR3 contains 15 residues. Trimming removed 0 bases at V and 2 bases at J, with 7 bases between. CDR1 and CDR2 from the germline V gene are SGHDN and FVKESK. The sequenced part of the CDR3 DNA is TGTGCCAGCAGCCAAGACCCTTTTAACACCGGGGAG. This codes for CASSQDPFNTGE. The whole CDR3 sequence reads CASSQDPFNTGELFF.

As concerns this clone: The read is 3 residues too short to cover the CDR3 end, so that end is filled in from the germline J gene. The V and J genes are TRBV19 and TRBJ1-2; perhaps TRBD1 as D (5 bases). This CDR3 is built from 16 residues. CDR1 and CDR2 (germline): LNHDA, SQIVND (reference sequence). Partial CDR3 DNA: TGTGCCAGTAGTAAACTTGTGTCGGGACTTCTCTACGAC. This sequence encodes CASSKLVSGLLYD. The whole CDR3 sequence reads CASSKLVSGLLYDYTF.

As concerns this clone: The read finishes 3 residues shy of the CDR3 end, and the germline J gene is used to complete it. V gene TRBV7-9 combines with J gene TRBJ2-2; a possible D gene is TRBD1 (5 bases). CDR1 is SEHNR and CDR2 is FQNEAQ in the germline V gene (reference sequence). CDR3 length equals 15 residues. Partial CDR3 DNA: TGTGCCAGCAGCTTAGAAAGGCCTGGGGCCAACGTG. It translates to CASSLERPGANV. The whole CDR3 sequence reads CASSLERPGANVLFF. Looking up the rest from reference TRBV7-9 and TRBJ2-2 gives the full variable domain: DTGVSQNPRHKITKRGQNVTFRCDPISEHNRLYWYRQTLGQGPEFLTYFQNEAQLEKSRLLSDRFSAERPKGSFSTLEIQRTEQGDSAMYLCASSLERPGANVLFFGEGSRLTVL.

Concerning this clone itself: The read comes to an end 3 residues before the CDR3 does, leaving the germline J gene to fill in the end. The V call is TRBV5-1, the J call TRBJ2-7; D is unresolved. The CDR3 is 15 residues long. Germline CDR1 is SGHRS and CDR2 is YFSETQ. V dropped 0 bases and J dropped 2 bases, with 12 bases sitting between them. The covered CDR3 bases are TGCGCCAGCAGCTTGGGAAGCTCAACCCCCTACGAG. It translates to CASSLGSSTPYE. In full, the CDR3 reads CASSLGSSTPYEQYF.

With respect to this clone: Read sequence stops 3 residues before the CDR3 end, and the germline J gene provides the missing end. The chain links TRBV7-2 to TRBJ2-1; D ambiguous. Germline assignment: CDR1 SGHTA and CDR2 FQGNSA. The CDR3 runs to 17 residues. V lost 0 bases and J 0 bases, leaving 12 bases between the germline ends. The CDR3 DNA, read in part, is TGTGCCAGCAGCTTAGCTCCCAACATTCCCTCCTACAATGAG. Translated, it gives CASSLAPNIPSYNE. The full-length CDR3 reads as CASSLAPNIPSYNEQFF.